The 31 T cell receptor beta chains below all came from one sample that was sequenced in a study of HIV-infected patients and healthy controls. cDNA was made from about 500 ng RNA using alpha and beta constant primers. Each of the alpha and beta chains got its own library through chain-specific third strand synthesis with indices. MiXCR, applied by TCRdb to the 5' RACE reads, yields one record per CDR3 protein. This sample carries 8,000 to 9,000 distinct CDR3 sequences, roughly 9.1% of them seen once, and the ten largest clones take roughly a tenth. Antiretroviral therapy had run roughly three months, about 14 weeks, before follow-up blood collection. The repertoire came from unfractionated whole blood and reflected all unsorted peripheral T cells. Sequenced material: blood, taken during antiretroviral therapy. These receptor sequences come from an adult with HIV infection.

The chain recombines TRBV12-3 or TRBV12-4 with TRBJ1-1; D not certain. The length of the CDR3 is 15 residues. V was clipped by 5 bases and J by 6 bases, with 19 bases between them. The CDR3 spells CASSPAGGEFSEAFF. The CDR3 region has the DNA TGTGCCAGCAGTCCTGCTGGAGGCGAATTTTCTGAAGCTTTCTTT.

This clonotype is medium-sized (0.01 to 0.1%) within its sample. The chain combines TRBV7-9 with TRBJ2-1, with TRBD2 as a possible D gene (6 bases). V was cut by 0 bases and J by 3 bases, with 9 bases left in between. Germline V gives CDR1 SEHNR, CDR2 FQNEAQ (reference sequence). There are 15 residues in the CDR3. In DNA form, the CDR3 reads TGTGCCAGCAGCTTAGCGGTGACTAGCTACAATGAGCAGTTCTTC. Its translation: CASSLAVTSYNEQFF. The variable domain in full, with the rest retrieved from reference TRBV7-9 and TRBJ2-1, is DTGVSQNPRHKITKRGQNVTFRCDPISEHNRLYWYRQTLGQGPEFLTYFQNEAQLEKSRLLSDRFSAERPKGSFSTLEIQRTEQGDSAMYLCASSLAVTSYNEQFFGPGTRLTVL.

In its sample, this clonotype ranks as medium-sized. V and J are TRBV5-5 and TRBJ2-1, with a weak D call TRBD2 (6 bases). CDR1 is SGHKS and CDR2 is YYEKEE in the germline V gene (reference sequence). Between the trimmed V and J ends, which lost 0 bases and 0 bases, there was a span of 10 bases. This CDR3 region has 16 residues. CDR3 coding DNA: TGTGCCAGCAGCTTGGGTCTCGGGAGCTCCTACAATGAGCAGTTCTTC. Translation gives CASSLGLGSSYNEQFF.

This clonotype was observed many times. The chain couples TRBV7-9 to TRBJ2-5; 16 bases are shared with TRBD2. This CDR3 is 19 amino acids long. Germline V gene data show CDR1 as SEHNR and CDR2 as FQNEAQ (reference sequence). Trimming took 7 bases from V and 4 from J; bases not matched to a gene: 15. The CDR3 DNA follows: TGTGCCAGCACCACCCTCGGGACTAGCGGGAGGGCCAGGGCAGAGACCCAGTACTTC. Its translation: CASTTLGTSGRARAETQYF.

This clonotype was recorded at least ten times. The J gene is TRBJ2-5, the V gene TRBV28, with 7 bases lining up with TRBD1. Germline lookup yields CDR1 MDHEN and CDR2 SYDVKM. V trimming: 3 bases; J trimming: 5 bases; junction bases outside the gene matches: 18. The CDR3 has 18 amino acids. CDR3 amino acids: CASSFLARRTGDKETQYF. CDR3 in DNA: TGTGCCAGCAGTTTTCTGGCCCGCAGAACAGGGGACAAGGAGACCCAGTACTTC.

The rearrangement joins TRBV30 to TRBJ2-7; 9 bases are a match to TRBD2. In germline, CDR1 is GTSNPN, CDR2 SVGIG (reference sequence). CDR3 length equals 14 residues. Unmatched junction bases numbered 3, after V lost 0 bases and J lost 3 bases. The DNA for the CDR3 is TGTGCCTGGAGTGTAATAGCGGGGGACTACGAGCAGTACTTC. This codes for CAWSVIAGDYEQYF.

This clonotype occurred many times. The rearrangement links TRBV27 to TRBJ1-1; D gene ambiguous. V was cut by 4 bases and J by 0 bases, with 6 bases left in between. CDR3 length: 13 residues. The germline V gene has CDR1 MNHEY and CDR2 SMNVEV (reference sequence). The CDR3: CASSYQMNTEAFF. The DNA for the CDR3 is TGTGCCAGCAGTTACCAGATGAACACTGAAGCTTTCTTT.

This clonotype is deemed medium-sized (0.01 to 0.1%). This rearrangement joins TRBV3-1 to TRBJ1-2, with D unresolved. Germline V gives CDR1 LGHDT, CDR2 YNNKEL (reference sequence). CDR3 size: 14 residues. With 1 base removed from V and 8 bases from J, the gap between germline ends came to 14 bases. CDR3 loop: CASSQGIGGNGYTF. The DNA of the CDR3 is TGTGCCAGCAGCCAAGGGATTGGAGGGAACGGCTACACCTTC.

The chain uses TRBV24-1 and TRBJ2-3; maybe TRBD1 (6 bases). The germline CDR1 and CDR2 sequences are KGHDR and SFDVKD. The V end lost 3 bases, the J end lost 0 bases, and 15 bases lay between the germline ends. The CDR3 contains 17 residues. The CDR3 nucleotides are TGTGCCACCAGTGATCCCGGACAGATCGCTAGCACAGATACGCAGTATTTT. It translates to CATSDPGQIASTDTQYF.

Sample share makes this clonotype medium-sized (0.01 to 0.1%). J is TRBJ2-7 and V is TRBV7-9; 8 bases are shared with TRBD1. V trimming: 5 bases; J trimming: 2 bases; junction bases outside the gene matches: 8. Germline CDR1 reads SEHNR; CDR2 reads FQNEAQ (reference sequence). This CDR3 comprises 15 residues. The CDR3 bases are TGTGCCAGCAGCCCCGGGACAGGAAAACCCTACGAGCAGTACTTC. It yields the protein CASSPGTGKPYEQYF.

This clonotype rates as medium-sized. The chain joins TRBV5-1 to TRBJ2-2; D unresolved. Trimming took off 2 bases at V and 6 bases at J, with 14 bases between the two ends. The germline V gene encodes CDR1 SGHRS and CDR2 YFSETQ. CDR3 length: 15 amino acids. CDR3 bases: TGCGCCAGCAGCTTAATTTCCCCCGGACCCGGGGAGCTGTTTTTT. Translated, it gives CASSLISPGPGELFF. Together with reference TRBV5-1 and TRBJ2-2, the CDR3 gives the full variable domain: KAGVTQTPRYLIKTRGQQVTLSCSPISGHRSVSWYQQTPGQGLQFLFEYFSETQRNKGNFPGRFSGRQFSNSRSEMNVSTLELGDSALYLCASSLISPGPGELFFGEGSRLTVL.

The rearrangement uses TRBV20-1 and TRBJ1-1; D gene ambiguous. Trimming cost V 6 bases and J 0 bases, with 11 bases left between them. CDR1 DFQATT and CDR2 SNEGSKA come from the germline V gene (reference sequence). The CDR3 sequence is 13 residues long. The CDR3 sequence: CSAIDGMNTEAFF. For the CDR3, the DNA is TGCAGTGCCATTGACGGGATGAACACTGAAGCTTTCTTT.

This chain connects TRBV6-2 or TRBV6-3 to TRBJ1-4, with D hard to call. The V gene lost 2 bases and the J gene lost 7 bases, with 5 bases spanning the gap. Germline CDR1 reads MNHEY; CDR2 reads SVGEGT. The CDR3 is 12 amino acids. CDR3 protein: CASSYPGEKLFF. The CDR3 bases are TGTGCCAGCAGTTACCCTGGTGAAAAACTGTTTTTT.

The V gene is TRBV7-2, the J gene TRBJ2-1; perhaps TRBD1 as D (6 bases). This CDR3 is 15 amino acids long. The V gene's germline CDR1 is SGHTA and CDR2 FQGNSA. Between the trimmed V and J ends, which lost 0 bases and 1 base, there was a span of 7 bases. The CDR3, as DNA: TGTGCCAGCAGCTTAGCCAGGGGTTCCTACAATGAGCAGTTCTTC. Protein sequence: CASSLARGSYNEQFF. The complete variable domain, with remaining parts taken from reference TRBV7-2 and TRBJ2-1, reads GAGVSQSPSNKVTEKGKDVELRCDPISGHTALYWYRQSLGQGLEFLIYFQGNSAPDKSGLPSDRFSAERTGGSVSTLTIQRTQQEDSAVYLCASSLARGSYNEQFFGPGTRLTVL.

This clonotype has a count of ten or more. V is TRBV7-9 and J is TRBJ2-1; 14 bases fit TRBD2. Trimming removed 5 bases from V and 0 bases from J; junction bases left unmatched: 6. CDR1 SEHNR and CDR2 FQNEAQ come from the germline V gene (reference sequence). CDR3 length: 18 amino acids. The CDR3 loop is CASSRLAGGPSSYNEQFF. The CDR3 bases are TGTGCCAGCAGCAGACTAGCGGGAGGGCCGAGCTCCTACAATGAGCAGTTCTTC.

This clonotype was seen repeatedly, ten times or more. The gene calls are TRBV28 and TRBJ2-1, with 7 nucleotides matching TRBD2. This CDR3 comprises 15 residues. Germline assignment: CDR1 MDHEN and CDR2 SYDVKM. The J segment lost 8 bases and the V segment lost 6 bases, leaving 13 bases of the junction unmatched. The CDR3, as DNA: TGTGCCAGCAGCCCACGACTAGCTACACACGATGAGCAGTTCTTC. It codes for CASSPRLATHDEQFF.

At least ten counts were recorded for this clonotype. This chain connects TRBV12-3 or TRBV12-4 to TRBJ2-3, with unresolved D. Trimming pared 5 bases from V and 6 bases from J, leaving 6 bases between. The CDR3 is made up of 11 amino acids. CDR3 residues: CASSLGDTQYF. The CDR3 DNA is TGTGCCAGCAGTCTGGGGGATACGCAGTATTTT.

This clonotype is deemed medium-sized. The chain employs TRBV6-5 and TRBJ2-5; D ambiguous. Trimming removed 0 bases at V and 1 base at J, with 12 bases between. This CDR3 region has 16 residues. In germline, CDR1 is MNHEY, CDR2 SVGAGI. CDR3 amino acids: CASSYSGTSSQETQYF. The DNA of the CDR3 is TGTGCCAGCAGTTACTCGGGCACTTCCTCCCAAGAGACCCAGTACTTC.

This clonotype occurred many times. V and J are TRBV10-2 and TRBJ1-1, with a tentative D call TRBD1 (6 bases). CDR3 length equals 15 residues. Germline V gene data show CDR1 as WSHSY and CDR2 as SAAADI. V was shortened by 3 bases and J by 4 bases, with 15 bases between the two germline ends. CDR3 nucleotide sequence: TGCGCCAGCAGTGAAGGGGGGGGTGCGGGCACTGAAGCTTTCTTT. Translation gives CASSEGGGAGTEAFF.

This clonotype was picked up many times. The J gene is TRBJ2-1, the V gene TRBV5-1, with 14 bases that match TRBD2. The CDR3 spans 17 residues. CDR1 is SGHRS, CDR2 YFSETQ, per germline. The V segment lost 4 bases and the J segment 1 base; nucleotides outside the gene matches: 4. CDR3: CASSEGLAGGSYNEQFF. As DNA, the CDR3 is TGCGCCAGCAGCGAAGGACTAGCGGGGGGTTCCTACAATGAGCAGTTCTTC.

V and J are TRBV9 and TRBJ1-1, with D unclear. This CDR3 has 14 amino acids. Trimming stripped 3 bases from V and 0 bases from J, with 9 bases between. Germline V gene lookup returns CDR1 SGDLS and CDR2 YYNGEE. DNA of the CDR3: TGTGCCAGCAGCGCCGGGGAAGTGAACACTGAAGCTTTCTTT. Translation gives CASSAGEVNTEAFF.

The genes are TRBV29-1 and TRBJ1-2, with 8 positions matching TRBD1. The V gene end was trimmed by 6 bases and the J gene end by 2 bases; junction bases not matched to a gene: 11. Germline V gene lookup returns CDR1 SQVTM and CDR2 ANQGSEA. The CDR3 covers 15 residues. The CDR3 region is CSVYGQGQLNYGYTF. The CDR3 DNA reads as TGCAGCGTCTACGGACAGGGCCAATTGAACTATGGCTACACCTTC.

In this sample, this clonotype turned up a few times. V is TRBV12-3 or TRBV12-4 and J is TRBJ1-2; the match to TRBD1 covers 9 bases. The trim removed 2 bases at V and 5 bases at J, leaving 9 bases unmatched. The CDR3 runs 16 residues. CDR3 DNA: TGTGCCAGCAGTTTAAGGAGGACAGGGGAATCTTATGGCTACACCTTC. Amino acid sequence: CASSLRRTGESYGYTF.

The V gene is TRBV20-1, the J gene TRBJ2-1, with D uncertain. V lost 6 bases, J lost 2 bases, and 11 bases lay in between. The CDR3 has 13 amino acids. The germline gives CDR1 DFQATT, CDR2 SNEGSKA (reference sequence). The CDR3 sequence: CSASGPPYNEQFF. DNA of the CDR3: TGCAGTGCCTCTGGCCCCCCCTACAATGAGCAGTTCTTC.

The chain is built from TRBV29-1 and TRBJ1-1, with D perhaps TRBD1 (5 bases). V lost 2 bases and J lost 1, with 11 bases in between. Per germline, CDR1 SQVTM and CDR2 ANQGSEA. CDR3 length: 14 residues. In DNA form, the CDR3 reads TGCAGCGTTGAACAGGGCAGTCCGAACACTGAAGCTTTCTTT. This gives the protein CSVEQGSPNTEAFF.

By frequency in the sample, this clonotype is medium-sized. The chain is built from TRBV7-9 and TRBJ1-1; no definite D call. The CDR3 extends over 12 amino acids. The germline V gene has CDR1 SEHNR and CDR2 FQNEAQ (reference sequence). V was shortened by 3 bases and J by 4 bases, with 6 bases between the two germline ends. Here the CDR3 reads CASSFILTEAFF. CDR3 sequence (DNA): TGTGCCAGCAGCTTTATCCTCACTGAAGCTTTCTTT.

This clonotype was found many times. The chain joins TRBV6-5 to TRBJ2-5, with TRBD2 matching over 7 bases. Germline loops: CDR1 MNHEY, CDR2 SVGAGI. CDR3 length: 14 amino acids. The V and J ends lost 6 bases and 5 bases, in that order; junction bases with no gene match: 9. The CDR3 DNA follows: TGTGCCAGCAGGCCTTCGGGGGGTGGGGAGACCCAGTACTTC. This sequence encodes CASRPSGGGETQYF.

V gene TRBV20-1 combines with J gene TRBJ2-7; D unclear. The ends were cut back, 6 bases at V and 0 bases at J, with 12 bases in the middle. CDR1 DFQATT and CDR2 SNEGSKA come from the germline V gene (reference sequence). There are 13 residues in the CDR3. The CDR3 loop is CSAPRVSSYEQYF. Here the CDR3 DNA reads TGCAGTGCCCCTCGTGTGAGCTCCTACGAGCAGTACTTC.

In its sample, this clonotype was seen many times. V is TRBV4-3 and J is TRBJ1-5, with TRBD1 as a possible D gene (5 bases). The V end lost 1 base, the J end lost 4 bases, and 14 bases lay between the germline ends. The CDR3 runs 16 residues. CDR1 is LGHNA and CDR2 is YSLEER in the germline V gene. CDR3 sequence: CASSQGTGDRNQPQHF. CDR3 DNA: TGCGCCAGCAGCCAAGGAACAGGAGATCGGAATCAGCCCCAGCATTTT.

This clonotype is labeled medium-sized. The chain employs TRBV6-2 or TRBV6-3 and TRBJ1-1; a possible D gene is TRBD1 (6 bases). CDR1 and CDR2 from the germline V gene are MNHEY and SVGEGT. This CDR3 region has 17 residues. V was trimmed by 5 bases and J by 0 bases, leaving 19 bases between them. As DNA, the CDR3 is TGTGCCAGCAGTCAACCCCGGGCCGGACAGTTGAACACTGAAGCTTTCTTT. Protein product: CASSQPRAGQLNTEAFF.

This clonotype occurred many times. The J gene is TRBJ2-2, the V gene TRBV30; D not certain. The CDR3 runs 11 residues. The V end was cut by 0 bases, the J end by 8 bases, with 4 bases between. The germline V gene has CDR1 GTSNPN and CDR2 SVGIG (reference sequence). The chain's CDR3 is CAWSVHGELFF. The DNA for the CDR3 is TGTGCCTGGAGTGTACATGGGGAGCTGTTTTTT.